These 28 T cell receptor beta chains were all obtained from the same sample, sequenced in a study of CD8+CD57+ T cells in acquired aplastic anemia (dated 2018 in TCRdb). TCRdb records Illumina HiSeq 2000 as the sequencer. Profiling of TCR beta VDJ combinations and CDR3 sequences used genomic DNA as the template. Starting from the raw public reads, TCRdb applied fastp trimming at Q25, assembled clones with MiXCR and retained in-frame beta chains. Here each entry gathers all rows of one CDR3 protein and keeps the most common genes and DNA. In this sample the table shows hundreds of thousands of distinct CDR3 sequences, around 60% of which occur a single time. The top ten clonotypes cover roughly 8% of the sample. Material for sequencing was sorted CD4+, CD8+, or CD8+CD57+ T cells (not recorded which) from PBMCs. These receptors were collected from a human donor with severe aplastic anemia or a healthy control (not recorded which).

This clonotype was counted at least ten times. The chain carries TRBV5-1 and TRBJ1-4; possibly TRBD1 for D (6 bases). The CDR3 contains 17 residues. Germline V gene data show CDR1 as SGHRS and CDR2 as YFSETQ. V lost 4 bases, J lost 7 bases, and 23 bases lay in between. CDR3 amino acids: CASSMEPSGGRGEKLFF. Here the CDR3 DNA reads TGCGCCAGCAGCATGGAACCATCTGGGGGGCGCGGTGAAAAACTGTTTTTT.

The rearrangement joins TRBV10-3 to TRBJ1-3, with TRBD1 matching 7 bases. This CDR3 contains 16 residues. Unmatched junction bases numbered 9, after V lost 7 bases and J lost 0 bases. CDR1 is ENHRY and CDR2 is SYGVKD in the germline V gene. CDR3 residues: CAITEGQWSSGNTIYF. CDR3 nucleotide sequence: TGTGCCATCACCGAGGGACAGTGGAGCTCTGGAAACACCATATATTTT.

This clonotype was observed many times. The chain recombines TRBV6-5 with TRBJ2-7; 7 nucleotides agree with TRBD2. The CDR3 loop spans 16 amino acids. The junction had 12 bases not matched to a gene; V was cut back by 0 bases and J by 7 bases. Germline V gene data show CDR1 as MNHEY and CDR2 as SVGAGI. The CDR3 DNA follows: TGTGCCAGCAGTTACTCAGGTAGCGGGTTCCCTGATGAGCAGTACTTC. It codes for CASSYSGSGFPDEQYF.

This clonotype was seen more than once but under ten times. The chain is built from TRBV10-3 and TRBJ1-6; D is possibly TRBD1 (5 bases). Germline V CDR1 and CDR2: ENHRY, SYGVKD. V was shortened by 2 bases and J by 7 bases, with 6 bases between the two germline ends. The CDR3 loop spans 13 amino acids. Here the CDR3 reads CAISEEGNSPLHF. The DNA of the CDR3 is TGTGCCATCAGTGAGGAGGGGAATTCACCCCTCCACTTT.

This rearrangement joins TRBV5-1 to TRBJ2-1; 14 nucleotides match TRBD2. The germline gives CDR1 SGHRS, CDR2 YFSETQ. The CDR3 spans 16 residues. J was trimmed by 6 bases and V by 4 bases; bases with no gene match: 6. CDR3 in amino acids: CASSNRLAGGSNEQFF. The CDR3 DNA follows: TGCGCCAGCAGCAACAGACTAGCGGGGGGGAGCAATGAGCAGTTCTTC.

This clonotype was counted many times. CDR3 sequence reads: CASSLASYEQFF. The CDR3 nucleotides are TGTGCCAGCAGCTTAGCGAGTTATGAGCAGTTCTTC. J is TRBJ2-1 and V is TRBV7-2; the D is unclear. Looked up from germline, CDR1 is SGHTA and CDR2 is FQGNSA. V shed 0 bases and J shed 8 bases, with 5 bases lying between them. This CDR3 is 12 amino acids long.

The table lists this clonotype with many counts. This rearrangement joins TRBV6-5 to TRBJ2-7; 8 bases are a match to TRBD1. The CDR3 length is 15 residues. V trimming: 6 bases; J trimming: 3 bases; junction bases outside the gene matches: 10. Looked up from germline, CDR1 is MNHEY and CDR2 is SVGAGI. The CDR3 region is CASSRSFDRGYEQYF. CDR3 sequence (DNA): TGTGCCAGCAGCCGCTCGTTCGACAGGGGCTACGAGCAGTACTTC.

The chain is built from TRBV29-1 and TRBJ1-2; 9 nucleotides agree with TRBD1. The CDR3 length is 14 residues. Germline-derived CDR1 and CDR2 are SQVTM and ANQGSEA. The V gene end was trimmed by 4 bases and the J gene end by 0 bases; junction bases not matched to a gene: 3. The CDR3 loop reads CSVGWDRANYGYTF. CDR3 coding DNA: TGCAGCGTTGGCTGGGACAGGGCTAACTATGGCTACACCTTC.

The CDR3 loop is CASSEQGYEKLFF. For the CDR3, the DNA is TGTGCCAGCAGTGAACAGGGGTATGAAAAACTGTTTTTT. This chain links TRBV2 with TRBJ1-4; tentatively, D is TRBD1 (6 bases). Germline V CDR1 and CDR2: SNHLY, FYNNEI. The CDR3 totals 13 residues. Trimming shortened V by 2 bases and J by 6 bases, and 7 bases separated the two germline ends.

The chain joins TRBV24-1 to TRBJ1-6; D is uncertain. Germline V CDR1 and CDR2: KGHDR, SFDVKD. Trimming took 7 bases from V and 11 from J, leaving 20 bases between them. The CDR3 spans 15 residues. This CDR3 is CATRQDEQSAPPLHF. Written as DNA, the CDR3 is TGTGCCACCAGGCAGGACGAGCAATCAGCCCCACCCCTCCACTTT.

The CDR3 here is CASSPIRNSPDTQYF. The CDR3 DNA is TGTGCCAGCAGCCCAATAAGGAATTCACCAGATACGCAGTATTTT. V usage is TRBV25-1 and J usage is TRBJ2-3; D unresolved. CDR1 and CDR2 (germline): MGHDK, SYGVNS. This CDR3 region has 15 residues. Trimming cost V 6 bases and J 4 bases, with 17 bases left between them. Filled out from reference TRBV25-1 and TRBJ2-3, the complete variable domain reads EADIYQTPRYLVIGTGKKITLECSQTMGHDKMYWYQQDPGMELHLIHYSYGVNSTEKGDLSSESTVSRIRTEHFPLTLESARPSHTSQYLCASSPIRNSPDTQYFGPGTRLTVL.

This clonotype has ten or more counts. This chain joins TRBV3-1 and TRBJ1-1, with 7 bases that match TRBD1. Germline values: CDR1 LGHDT, CDR2 YNNKEL (reference sequence). This CDR3 comprises 14 residues. Losses at the gene ends were 4 bases for V and 1 base for J; bases not matched to a gene: 3. The CDR3 sequence: CASSLTGANTEAFF. The CDR3 DNA sequence: TGTGCCAGCAGCCTTACAGGGGCGAACACTGAAGCTTTCTTT.

The chain links TRBV25-1 to TRBJ2-1; TRBD2 agrees at 16 bases. Trimming at V came to 4 bases and at J to 7 bases, leaving 4 bases not matched to a gene. Per the germline V gene, CDR1 is MGHDK and CDR2 is SYGVNS. The CDR3 covers 16 residues. CDR3 in DNA: TGTGCCAGCAGTGCCCCGGGACTAGCGGGGGGGAATGAGCAGTTCTTC. Protein: CASSAPGLAGGNEQFF.

CDR3 loop: CASSSRPDTWERGYTF. CDR3 sequence (DNA): TGCGCCAGCAGCTCGAGACCGGACACCTGGGAACGTGGCTACACCTTC. The rearrangement joins TRBV5-1 to TRBJ1-2; D may be TRBD1 (5 bases). The CDR3 has 16 amino acids. Germline CDR1 SGHRS, CDR2 YFSETQ. Between the trimmed V and J ends, which lost 3 bases and 7 bases, there was a span of 22 bases.

This clonotype was detected many times. The V gene is TRBV19, the J gene TRBJ1-5, with a weak D call TRBD1 (5 bases). V was cut by 2 bases and J by 4 bases, with 15 bases left in between. Per the germline V gene, CDR1 is LNHDA and CDR2 is SQIVND (reference sequence). This CDR3 region has 16 residues. The CDR3 DNA is TGTGCCAGTAGTATACTGAGAGGGGTTGTGAATCAGCCCCAGCATTTT. Its protein is CASSILRGVVNQPQHF.

This clonotype has a count of ten or more. The chain couples TRBV6-5 to TRBJ1-1; D remains ambiguous. Trimming took 4 bases from V and 1 from J, leaving 4 bases between them. There are 12 residues in the CDR3. The germline V gene encodes CDR1 MNHEY and CDR2 SVGAGI. CDR3 nucleotide sequence: TGTGCCAGCAGTTGGGGGAACACTGAAGCTTTCTTT. Protein: CASSWGNTEAFF.

CDR3 in DNA: TGCAGTGCCCGGGACAGTTACGAGCAGTACTTC. Translation: CSARDSYEQYF. The chain carries TRBV20-1 and TRBJ2-7, with 7 bases matching TRBD1. V was pared by 6 bases and J by 4 bases, with 3 bases of the junction left unmatched. The CDR3 loop spans 11 amino acids. Germline values: CDR1 DFQATT, CDR2 SNEGSKA (reference sequence).

The CDR3 here is CASSSLRSSGNTIYF. Written as DNA, the CDR3 is TGTGCCAGCAGCTCCCTCAGGAGTAGCGGAAACACCATATATTTT. This chain joins TRBV11-1 and TRBJ1-3, with D unclear. Germline CDR1 is SGHAT and CDR2 is FQDESV (reference sequence). The CDR3 spans 15 residues. Trimming stripped 4 bases from V and 4 bases from J, with 14 bases between.

This chain joins TRBV5-1 and TRBJ2-7; 8 nucleotides line up with TRBD1. The CDR3 contains 16 residues. In germline, CDR1 is SGHRS, CDR2 YFSETQ. J gave up 3 bases and V 4 bases, and 12 bases lay outside the gene matches. The CDR3: CASSALTGEPIYEQYF. The CDR3 DNA is TGCGCCAGCAGCGCACTGACAGGGGAGCCCATCTACGAGCAGTACTTC.

About this clonotype itself: A junction boundary mismatches the germline segment, possibly from a read error. This chain uses TRBV5-1 with TRBJ2-7; tentatively, D is TRBD1 or TRBD2 (5 bases each). This CDR3 is built from 16 residues. Germline CDR1 SGHRS, CDR2 YFSETQ. CDR3 in DNA: TGTGCCAGCAGCTTCCTAGTGGGAGCCCAGGGTAACGAGCAGTACTTC. It translates to CASSFLVGAQGNEQYF.

This clonotype was recorded a few times. The chain recombines TRBV24-1 with TRBJ1-4; 7 bases fit TRBD1. V was pared by 3 bases and J by 4 bases, with 7 bases of the junction left unmatched. Germline V gene data show CDR1 as KGHDR and CDR2 as SFDVKD. The CDR3 length is 16 residues. CDR3 loop: CATSDNRGDGNEKLFF. DNA for the CDR3: TGTGCCACCAGTGATAACAGGGGAGATGGTAATGAAAAACTGTTTTTT.

The chain links TRBV19 to TRBJ2-3, with a tentative D call TRBD1 (5 bases). The germline V gene has CDR1 LNHDA and CDR2 SQIVND (reference sequence). Trimming pared 1 base from V and 4 bases from J, leaving 12 bases between. The CDR3 length is 15 residues. The CDR3 sequence is CASSIVGAAADTQYF. The CDR3 DNA sequence: TGTGCCAGTAGTATAGTAGGGGCCGCCGCAGATACGCAGTATTTT.

This clonotype was counted ten times or more. The chain carries TRBV5-1 and TRBJ2-7; 12 bases match TRBD2. Germline V gene lookup returns CDR1 SGHRS and CDR2 YFSETQ. This CDR3 spans 15 amino acids. Germline trimming cut 1 base from V and 3 bases from J; bases unmatched to any gene: 2. The CDR3 nucleotides read TGCGCCAGCAGCTTGTCTAGCGGGGGGGTCTACGAGCAGTACTTC. This gives the protein CASSLSSGGVYEQYF. The variable domain in full, with the rest retrieved from reference TRBV5-1 and TRBJ2-7, is KAGVTQTPRYLIKTRGQQVTLSCSPISGHRSVSWYQQTPGQGLQFLFEYFSETQRNKGNFPGRFSGRQFSNSRSEMNVSTLELGDSALYLCASSLSSGGVYEQYFGPGTRLTVT.

The chain couples TRBV29-1 to TRBJ2-7, with TRBD2 matching over 11 bases. In germline, CDR1 is SQVTM, CDR2 ANQGSEA. Trimming took 3 bases from V and 0 from J; bases not matched to a gene: 4. The CDR3 has 15 amino acids. CDR3 amino acids: CSVDVAGGISYEQYF. CDR3 bases: TGCAGCGTTGATGTAGCGGGGGGGATCTCCTACGAGCAGTACTTC.

CDR3: CSVVEDEQFF. For the CDR3, the DNA is TGCAGCGTTGTAGAGGATGAGCAGTTCTTC. The rearrangement links TRBV29-1 to TRBJ2-1; no firm D call. The V gene lost 4 bases and the J gene lost 8 bases, with 6 bases spanning the gap. This CDR3 has 10 residues. Germline V gives CDR1 SQVTM, CDR2 ANQGSEA.

The rearrangement links TRBV24-1 to TRBJ1-5, with 10 bases aligning to TRBD1. Germline CDR1 KGHDR, CDR2 SFDVKD. The CDR3 covers 12 residues. Unmatched junction bases numbered 1, after V lost 10 bases and J lost 5 bases. The CDR3 spells CATGQGDQPQHF. The CDR3, as DNA: TGTGCCACAGGACAGGGGGATCAGCCCCAGCATTTT.

This clonotype was found many times. The chain uses TRBV7-9 and TRBJ2-1; 7 nucleotides match TRBD1. The CDR3 length is 15 residues. The ends lost 3 bases at V and 4 bases at J; junction bases unmatched: 6. Per the germline V gene, CDR1 is SEHNR and CDR2 is FQNEAQ (reference sequence). The CDR3 region has the DNA TGTGCCAGCAGCTTCGGAGACAGGGAGTACAATGAGCAGTTCTTC. Its translation: CASSFGDREYNEQFF. The full variable domain, with the rest looked up from reference TRBV7-9 and TRBJ2-1, is DTGVSQNPRHKITKRGQNVTFRCDPISEHNRLYWYRQTLGQGPEFLTYFQNEAQLEKSRLLSDRFSAERPKGSFSTLEIQRTEQGDSAMYLCASSFGDREYNEQFFGPGTRLTVL.

This clonotype was detected ten times or more. The chain uses TRBV20-1 and TRBJ2-3; 11 bases line up with TRBD2. This CDR3 contains 15 residues. V dropped 5 bases and J dropped 1; count of bases not matched to a gene: 5. Germline V CDR1 and CDR2: DFQATT, SNEGSKA (reference sequence). The CDR3 sequence: CSARRLAGRTDTQYF. The CDR3 nucleotides read TGCAGTGCTCGAAGACTAGCGGGGCGCACAGATACGCAGTATTTT.